This T cell receptor beta chain was retrieved from a study of shared clonotypes between healthy human individuals. At the level of the study: Donors were a couple of women and three men aged 18 to 49.

CDR1 and CDR2 (germline): SGDLS, YYNGEE. V lost 0 bases to trimming and J lost 8 bases, with 17 bases between them. This CDR3 is 15 amino acids long. The input for sorted-subset replicate PCRs was 200 to 250 ng DNA, some 28,000 T cell genomes. Measured with immunoSEQ multiplex PCR; TCRdb has only the in-frame clones, and not every one. Of approximately 2,300,000 clones listed, under 95% are singletons. The sample consisted of naive CD4+ T cells from PBMCs. Subset of the sample: CD45RA+ positively selected. The TCR originated in a man aged 18 to 30 in good health. Some clones in this sample may be carry-over from other donors' samples. The genes are TRBV9 and TRBJ1-2; TRBD1 might be the D (5 bases). CDR3 in amino acids: CASSVAPQVWSGYTF. As DNA, the CDR3 is TGTGCCAGCAGCGTAGCCCCACAGGTTTGGAGCGGCTACACCTTC.